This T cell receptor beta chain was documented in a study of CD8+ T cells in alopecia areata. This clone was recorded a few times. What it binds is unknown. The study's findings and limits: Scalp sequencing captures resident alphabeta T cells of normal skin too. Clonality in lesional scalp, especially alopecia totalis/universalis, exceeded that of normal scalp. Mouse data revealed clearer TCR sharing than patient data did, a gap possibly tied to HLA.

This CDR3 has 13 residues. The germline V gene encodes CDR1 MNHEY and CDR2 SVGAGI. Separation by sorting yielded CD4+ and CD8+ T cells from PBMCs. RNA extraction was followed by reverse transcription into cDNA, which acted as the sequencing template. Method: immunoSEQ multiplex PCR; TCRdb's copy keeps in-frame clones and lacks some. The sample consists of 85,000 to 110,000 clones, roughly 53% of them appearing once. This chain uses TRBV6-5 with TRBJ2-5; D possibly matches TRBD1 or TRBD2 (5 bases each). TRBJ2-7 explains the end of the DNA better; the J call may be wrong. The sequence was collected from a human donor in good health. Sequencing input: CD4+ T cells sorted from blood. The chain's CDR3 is CASSKRDGYEQYF. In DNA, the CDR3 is TGTGCCAGCAGCAAACGGGACGGCTACGAGCAGTACTTC.